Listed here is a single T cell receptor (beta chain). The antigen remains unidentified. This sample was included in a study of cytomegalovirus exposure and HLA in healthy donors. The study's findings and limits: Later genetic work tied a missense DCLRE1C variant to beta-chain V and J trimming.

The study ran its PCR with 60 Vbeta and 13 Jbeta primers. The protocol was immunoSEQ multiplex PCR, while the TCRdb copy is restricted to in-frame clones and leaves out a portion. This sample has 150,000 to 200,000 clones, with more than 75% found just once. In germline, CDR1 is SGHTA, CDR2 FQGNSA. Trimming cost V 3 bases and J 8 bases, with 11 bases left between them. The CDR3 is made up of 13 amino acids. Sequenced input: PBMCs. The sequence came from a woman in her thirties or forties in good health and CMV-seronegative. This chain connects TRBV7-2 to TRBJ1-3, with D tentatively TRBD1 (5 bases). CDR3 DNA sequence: TGTGCCAGCAGCTTCCATCAGGGCTACACCATATATTTT. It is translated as CASSFHQGYTIYF.